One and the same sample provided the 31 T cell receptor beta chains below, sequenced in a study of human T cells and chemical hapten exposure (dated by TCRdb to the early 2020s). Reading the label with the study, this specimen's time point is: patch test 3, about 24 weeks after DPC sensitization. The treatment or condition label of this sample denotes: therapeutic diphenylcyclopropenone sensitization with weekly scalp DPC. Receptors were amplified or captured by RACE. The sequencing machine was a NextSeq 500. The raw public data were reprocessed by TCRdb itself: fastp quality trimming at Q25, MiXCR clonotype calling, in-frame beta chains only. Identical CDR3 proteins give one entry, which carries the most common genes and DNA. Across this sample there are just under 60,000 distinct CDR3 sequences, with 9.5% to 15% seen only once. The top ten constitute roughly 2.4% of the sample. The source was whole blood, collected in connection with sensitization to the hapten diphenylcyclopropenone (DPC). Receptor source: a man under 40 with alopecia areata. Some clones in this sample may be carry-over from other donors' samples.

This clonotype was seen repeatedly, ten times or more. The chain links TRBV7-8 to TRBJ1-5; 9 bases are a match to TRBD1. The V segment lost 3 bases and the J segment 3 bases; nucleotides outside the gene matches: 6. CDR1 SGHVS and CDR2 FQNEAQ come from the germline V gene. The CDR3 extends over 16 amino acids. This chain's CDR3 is CASSLLQGANNQPQHF. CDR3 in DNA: TGTGCCAGCAGCTTGTTACAGGGGGCGAACAATCAGCCCCAGCATTTT.

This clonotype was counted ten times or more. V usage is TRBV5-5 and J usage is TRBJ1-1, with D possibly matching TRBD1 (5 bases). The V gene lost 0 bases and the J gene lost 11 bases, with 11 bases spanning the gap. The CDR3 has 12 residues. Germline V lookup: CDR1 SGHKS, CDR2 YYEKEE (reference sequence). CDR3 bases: TGTGCCAGCAGCTTGGCCAGGGCTGGGGCTTTCTTT. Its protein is CASSLARAGAFF.

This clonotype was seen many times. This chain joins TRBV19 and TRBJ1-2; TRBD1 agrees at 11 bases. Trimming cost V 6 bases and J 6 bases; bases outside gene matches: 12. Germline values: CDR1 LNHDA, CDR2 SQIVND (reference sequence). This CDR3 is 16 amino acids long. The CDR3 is CASSLGQGAWRDGYTF. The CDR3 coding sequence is TGTGCCAGTAGCCTCGGACAGGGGGCGTGGAGGGATGGCTACACCTTC.

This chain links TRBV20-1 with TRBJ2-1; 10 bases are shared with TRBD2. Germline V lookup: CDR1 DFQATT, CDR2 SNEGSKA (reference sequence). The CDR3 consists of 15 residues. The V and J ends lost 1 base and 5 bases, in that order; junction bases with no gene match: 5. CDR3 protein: CSARAILAGDNEQFF. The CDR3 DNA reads TGCAGTGCTAGAGCTATCCTAGCGGGGGACAATGAGCAGTTCTTC.

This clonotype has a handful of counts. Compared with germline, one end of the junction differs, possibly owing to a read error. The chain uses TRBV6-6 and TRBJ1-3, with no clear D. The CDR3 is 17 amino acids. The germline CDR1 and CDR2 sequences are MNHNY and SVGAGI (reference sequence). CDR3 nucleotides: TGTGCCAGCAGTTACCTCGCCCCCAGGAGCTCTGGAAACACTATATATTTT. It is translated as CASSYLAPRSSGNTIYF.

This CDR3 reads CSARSGTYEQYF. Here the CDR3 DNA reads TGCAGTGCTAGGTCGGGAACCTACGAGCAGTACTTC. This chain links TRBV20-1 with TRBJ2-7; D perhaps matches TRBD2 (5 bases). The V and J ends lost 3 bases and 2 bases respectively, with 8 bases between them. This CDR3 is 12 amino acids long. Germline V CDR1 and CDR2: DFQATT, SNEGSKA (reference sequence).

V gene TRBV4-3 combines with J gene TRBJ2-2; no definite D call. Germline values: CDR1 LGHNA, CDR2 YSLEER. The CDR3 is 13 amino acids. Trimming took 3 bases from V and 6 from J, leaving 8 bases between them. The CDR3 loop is CASSQPYPGELFF. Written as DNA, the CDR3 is TGCGCCAGCAGCCAGCCTTACCCCGGGGAGCTGTTTTTT.

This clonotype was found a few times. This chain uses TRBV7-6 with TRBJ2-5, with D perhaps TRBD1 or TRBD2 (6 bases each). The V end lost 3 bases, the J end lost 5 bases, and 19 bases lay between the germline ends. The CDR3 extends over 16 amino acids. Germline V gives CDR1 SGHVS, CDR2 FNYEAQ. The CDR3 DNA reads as TGTGCCAGCAGCTTCCCCCCTCGGGGGCGCGGGGAGACCCAGTACTTC. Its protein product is CASSFPPRGRGETQYF.

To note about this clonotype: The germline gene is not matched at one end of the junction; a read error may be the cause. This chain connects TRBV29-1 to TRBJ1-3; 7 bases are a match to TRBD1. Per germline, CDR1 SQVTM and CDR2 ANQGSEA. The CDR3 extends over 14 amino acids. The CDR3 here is CSAGYRGSENTIYF. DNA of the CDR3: TGCAGCGCAGGGTACAGGGGCTCTGAAAACACCATATATTTT.

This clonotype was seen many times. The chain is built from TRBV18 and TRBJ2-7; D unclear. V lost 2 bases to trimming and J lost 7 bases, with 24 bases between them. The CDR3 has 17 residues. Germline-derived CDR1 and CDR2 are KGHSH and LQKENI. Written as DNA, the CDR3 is TGTGCCAGCTCACCATTAAGGTTTCCCCACAACTCCCTTGAGCAGTACTTC. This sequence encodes CASSPLRFPHNSLEQYF.

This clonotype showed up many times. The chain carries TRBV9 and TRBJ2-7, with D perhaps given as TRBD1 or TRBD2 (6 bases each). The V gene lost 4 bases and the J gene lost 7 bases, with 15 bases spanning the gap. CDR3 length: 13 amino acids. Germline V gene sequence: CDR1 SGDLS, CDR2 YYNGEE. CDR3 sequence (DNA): TGTGCCAGCAGCCCCCCGGGGGCCTGGGAGCAGTACTTC. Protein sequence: CASSPPGAWEQYF.

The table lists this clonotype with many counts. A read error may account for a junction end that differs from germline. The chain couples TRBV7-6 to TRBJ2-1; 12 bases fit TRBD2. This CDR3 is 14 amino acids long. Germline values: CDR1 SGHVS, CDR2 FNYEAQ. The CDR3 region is CASSLDSSGGASTF. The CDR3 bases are TGTGCCAGCAGCTTAGACTCTAGCGGGGGGGCCTCAACCTTC.

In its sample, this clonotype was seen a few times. CDR3 sequence (DNA): TGTGCCAGCTCAGTAGACGGGGGCTACGAGCAGTACTTC. Translating gives CASSVDGGYEQYF. The rearrangement links TRBV18 to TRBJ2-7; TRBD2 might be the D (6 bases). In germline, CDR1 is KGHSH, CDR2 LQKENI. The CDR3 extends over 13 amino acids. V was pared by 5 bases and J by 3 bases, with 11 bases between.

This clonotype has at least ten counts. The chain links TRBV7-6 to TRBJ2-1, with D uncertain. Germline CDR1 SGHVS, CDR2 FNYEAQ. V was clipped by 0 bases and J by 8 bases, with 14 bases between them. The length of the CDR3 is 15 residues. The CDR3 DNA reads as TGTGCCAGCAGCTTAGCTGGGTTCGGTGGGGATGAGCAGTTCTTC. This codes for CASSLAGFGGDEQFF.

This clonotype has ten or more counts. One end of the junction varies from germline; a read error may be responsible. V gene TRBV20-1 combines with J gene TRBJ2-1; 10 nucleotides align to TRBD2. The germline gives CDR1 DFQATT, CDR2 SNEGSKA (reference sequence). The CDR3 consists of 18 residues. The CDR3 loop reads CSARDPPSGGSSYNEQLF. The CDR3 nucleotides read TGCAGTGCTAGAGATCCCCCTAGCGGGGGTAGCTCCTACAATGAGCAGCTCTTC.

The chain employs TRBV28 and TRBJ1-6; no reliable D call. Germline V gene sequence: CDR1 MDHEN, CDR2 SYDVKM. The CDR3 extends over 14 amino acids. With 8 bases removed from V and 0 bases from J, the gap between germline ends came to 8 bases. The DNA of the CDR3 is TGTGCCAGCTGCCTGAGCTCCTATAATTCACCCCTCCACTTT. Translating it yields CASCLSSYNSPLHF.

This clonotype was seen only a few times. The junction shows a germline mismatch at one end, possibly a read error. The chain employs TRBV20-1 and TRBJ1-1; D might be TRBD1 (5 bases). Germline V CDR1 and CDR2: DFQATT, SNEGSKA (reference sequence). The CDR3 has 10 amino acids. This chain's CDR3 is CSARGVIGGF. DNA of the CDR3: TGCAGTGCTAGAGGGGTTATTGGGGGCTTT.

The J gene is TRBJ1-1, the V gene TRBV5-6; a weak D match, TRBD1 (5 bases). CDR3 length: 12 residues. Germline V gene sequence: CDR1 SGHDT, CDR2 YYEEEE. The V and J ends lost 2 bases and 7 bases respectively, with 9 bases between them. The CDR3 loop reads CASSLTGFEAFF. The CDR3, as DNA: TGTGCCAGCAGCTTAACAGGTTTTGAAGCTTTCTTT.

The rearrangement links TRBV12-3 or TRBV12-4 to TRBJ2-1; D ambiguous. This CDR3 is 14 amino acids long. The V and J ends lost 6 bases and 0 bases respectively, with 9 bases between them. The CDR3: CASRTKSSYNEQFF. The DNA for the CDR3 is TGTGCCAGCAGGACGAAGAGCTCCTACAATGAGCAGTTCTTC.

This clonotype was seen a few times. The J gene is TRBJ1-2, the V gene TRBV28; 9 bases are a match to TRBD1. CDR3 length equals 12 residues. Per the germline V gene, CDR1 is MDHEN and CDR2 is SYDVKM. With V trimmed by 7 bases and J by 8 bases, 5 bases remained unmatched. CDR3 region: CASTRDRVGYTF. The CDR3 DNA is TGTGCCAGCACTAGGGACAGGGTCGGCTACACCTTC.

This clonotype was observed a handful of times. The CDR3 region is CASSFSLGDQPYEQYF. CDR3 sequence (DNA): TGTGCCAGCAGCTTTTCTTTGGGGGATCAACCCTACGAGCAGTACTTC. The chain carries TRBV5-6 and TRBJ2-7; TRBD1 or TRBD2 may be the D gene (5 bases each). The germline V and J ends were trimmed by 2 bases and 2 bases, with 17 bases remaining between them. The CDR3 is made up of 16 amino acids. In germline, CDR1 is SGHDT, CDR2 YYEEEE.

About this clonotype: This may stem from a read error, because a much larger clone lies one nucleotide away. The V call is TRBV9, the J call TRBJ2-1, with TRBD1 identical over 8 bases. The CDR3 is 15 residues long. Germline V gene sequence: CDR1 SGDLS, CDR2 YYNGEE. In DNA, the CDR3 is TGTACCAGCAGCCCCCGGTCCGACAGGGGCGATGAGCAGTTCTTC. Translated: CTSSPRSDRGDEQFF.

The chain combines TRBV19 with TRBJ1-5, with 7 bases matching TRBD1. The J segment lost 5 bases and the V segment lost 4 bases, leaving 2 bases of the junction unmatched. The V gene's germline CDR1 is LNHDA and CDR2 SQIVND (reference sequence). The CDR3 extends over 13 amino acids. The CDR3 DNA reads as TGTGCCAGTAGTAGGGACAGCGATCAGCCCCAGCATTTT. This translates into CASSRDSDQPQHF.

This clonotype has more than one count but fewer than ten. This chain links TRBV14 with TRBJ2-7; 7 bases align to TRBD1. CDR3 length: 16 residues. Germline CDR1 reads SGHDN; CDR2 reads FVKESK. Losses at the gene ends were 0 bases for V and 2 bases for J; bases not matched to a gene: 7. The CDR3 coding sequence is TGTGCCAGCAGCCAAGAAATTTGGGGACAGCCCTACGAGCAGTACTTC. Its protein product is CASSQEIWGQPYEQYF.

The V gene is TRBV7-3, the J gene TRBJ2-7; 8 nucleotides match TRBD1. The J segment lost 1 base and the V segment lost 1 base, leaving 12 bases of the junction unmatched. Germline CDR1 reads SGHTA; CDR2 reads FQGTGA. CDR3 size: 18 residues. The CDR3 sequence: CASSLNFQGASISYEQYF. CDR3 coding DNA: TGTGCCAGCAGCTTAAACTTCCAGGGGGCGTCGATTTCCTACGAGCAGTACTTC.

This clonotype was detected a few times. The CDR3 nucleotides read TGTGCCAGCAGCGTAGCAGGGGGCGGCGGCTACACCTTC. Translating gives CASSVAGGGGYTF. This chain joins TRBV9 and TRBJ1-2; 8 nucleotides align to TRBD1. Germline V gene sequence: CDR1 SGDLS, CDR2 YYNGEE. V shed 0 bases, J shed 8 bases, and the junction held 3 bases outside the gene matches. This CDR3 spans 13 amino acids.

The CDR3 spells CASSLRGTNEKLFF. In DNA form, the CDR3 reads TGTGCCAGCAGTTTGAGGGGCACTAATGAAAAACTGTTTTTT. The chain links TRBV12-3 or TRBV12-4 to TRBJ1-4, with D perhaps TRBD1 (5 bases). This CDR3 spans 14 amino acids. V lost 3 bases, J lost 2 bases, and 7 bases lay in between.

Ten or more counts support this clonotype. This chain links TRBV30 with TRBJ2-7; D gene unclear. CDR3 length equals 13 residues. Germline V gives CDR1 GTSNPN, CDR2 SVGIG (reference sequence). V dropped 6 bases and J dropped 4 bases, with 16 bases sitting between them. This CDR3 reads CACTAGLGYEQYF. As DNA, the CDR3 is TGTGCCTGTACCGCAGGCCTTGGTTACGAGCAGTACTTC.

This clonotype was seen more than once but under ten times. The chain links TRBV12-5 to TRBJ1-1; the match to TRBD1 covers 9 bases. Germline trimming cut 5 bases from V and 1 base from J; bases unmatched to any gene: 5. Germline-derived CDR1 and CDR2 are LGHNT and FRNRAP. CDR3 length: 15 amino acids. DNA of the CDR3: TGTGCTAGTGGTCATCCGGGACAGGGGAACACTGAAGCTTTCTTT. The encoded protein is CASGHPGQGNTEAFF.

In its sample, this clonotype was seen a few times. CDR3 sequence: CATSPRRTDTQYF. In DNA, the CDR3 is TGTGCCACCAGCCCCCGCCGCACAGATACGCAGTATTTT. V is TRBV15 and J is TRBJ2-3; D is ambiguous. This CDR3 spans 13 amino acids. V was pared by 5 bases and J by 1 base, with 7 bases between. CDR1 is LNHNV, CDR2 YYDKDF, per germline (reference sequence). Combining the CDR3 with reference TRBV15 and TRBJ2-3 gives the whole variable domain DAMVIQNPRYQVTQFGKPVTLSCSQTLNHNVMYWYQQKSSQAPKLLFHYYDKDFNNEADTPDNFQSRRPNTSFCFLDIRSPGLGDTAMYLCATSPRRTDTQYFGPGTRLTVL.

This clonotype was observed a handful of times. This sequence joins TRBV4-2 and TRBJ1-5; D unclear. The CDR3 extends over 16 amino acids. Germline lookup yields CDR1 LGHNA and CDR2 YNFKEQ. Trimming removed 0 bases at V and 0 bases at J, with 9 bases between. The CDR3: CASSQEARYSNQPQHF. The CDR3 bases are TGTGCCAGCAGCCAAGAAGCTCGTTATAGCAATCAGCCCCAGCATTTT.